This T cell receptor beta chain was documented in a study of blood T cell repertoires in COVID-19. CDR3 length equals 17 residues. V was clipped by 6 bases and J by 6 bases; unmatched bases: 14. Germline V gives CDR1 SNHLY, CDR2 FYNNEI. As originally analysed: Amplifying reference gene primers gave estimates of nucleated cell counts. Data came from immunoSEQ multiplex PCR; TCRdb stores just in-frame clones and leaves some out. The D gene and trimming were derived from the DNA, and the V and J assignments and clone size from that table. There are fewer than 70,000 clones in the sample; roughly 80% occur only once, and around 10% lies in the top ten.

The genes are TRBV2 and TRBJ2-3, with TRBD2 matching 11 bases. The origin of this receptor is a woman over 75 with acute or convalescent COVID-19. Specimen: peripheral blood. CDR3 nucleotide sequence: TGTGCCAGCAGCCAATCAGGTCTAGCGGGGGGCTGGGATACGCAGTATTTT. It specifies CASSQSGLAGGWDTQYF.